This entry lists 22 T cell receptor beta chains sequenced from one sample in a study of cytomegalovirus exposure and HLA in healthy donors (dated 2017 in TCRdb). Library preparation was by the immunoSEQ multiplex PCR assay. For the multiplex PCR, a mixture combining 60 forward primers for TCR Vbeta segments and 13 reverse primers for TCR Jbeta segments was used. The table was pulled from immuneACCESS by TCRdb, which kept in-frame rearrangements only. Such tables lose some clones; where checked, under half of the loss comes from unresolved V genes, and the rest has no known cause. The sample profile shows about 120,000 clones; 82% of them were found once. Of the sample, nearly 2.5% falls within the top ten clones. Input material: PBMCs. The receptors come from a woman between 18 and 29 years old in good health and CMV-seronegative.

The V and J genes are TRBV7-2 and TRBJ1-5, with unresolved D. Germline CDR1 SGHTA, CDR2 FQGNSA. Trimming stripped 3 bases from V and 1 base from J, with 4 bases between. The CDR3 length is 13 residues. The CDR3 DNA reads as TGTGCCAGCAGCTTGACAAGCAATCAGCCCCAGCATTTT. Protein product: CASSLTSNQPQHF.

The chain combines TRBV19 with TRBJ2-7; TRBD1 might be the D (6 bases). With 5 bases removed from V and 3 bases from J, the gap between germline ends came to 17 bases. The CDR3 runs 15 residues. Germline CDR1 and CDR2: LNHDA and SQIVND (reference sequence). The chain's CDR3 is CASSAFGQKVYEQYF. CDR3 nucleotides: TGTGCCAGTAGTGCCTTCGGACAGAAAGTCTACGAGCAGTACTTC.

The CDR3 reads CARTVSSYNSPLHF. CDR3 in DNA: TGTGCCCGGACAGTCAGCTCCTATAATTCACCCCTCCACTTT. The genes are TRBV30 and TRBJ1-6; a possible D gene is TRBD1 (6 bases). Germline V gene data show CDR1 as GTSNPN and CDR2 as SVGIG (reference sequence). Trimming took 8 bases from V and 0 from J, leaving 11 bases between them. This CDR3 is 14 amino acids long.

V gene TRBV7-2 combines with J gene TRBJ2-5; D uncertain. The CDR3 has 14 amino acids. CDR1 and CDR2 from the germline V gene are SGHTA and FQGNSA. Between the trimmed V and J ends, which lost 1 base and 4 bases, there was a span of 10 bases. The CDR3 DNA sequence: TGTGCCAGCAGCTTAGTGAACAGCCGAGAGACCCAGTACTTC. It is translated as CASSLVNSRETQYF.

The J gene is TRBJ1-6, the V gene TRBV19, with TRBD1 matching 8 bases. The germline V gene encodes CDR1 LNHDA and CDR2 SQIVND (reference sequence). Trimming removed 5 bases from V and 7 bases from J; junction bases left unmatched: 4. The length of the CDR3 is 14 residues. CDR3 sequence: CASSVTGENSPLHF. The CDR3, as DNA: TGTGCCAGTAGTGTGACAGGGGAAAATTCACCCCTCCACTTT. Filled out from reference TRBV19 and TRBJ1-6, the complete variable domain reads DGGITQSPKYLFRKEGQNVTLSCEQNLNHDAMYWYRQDPGQGLRLIYYSQIVNDFQKGDIAEGYSVSREKKESFPLTVTSAQKNPTAFYLCASSVTGENSPLHFGNGTRLTVT.

DNA for the CDR3: TGCGCCAGCAGCTCGCACGGGACAGCTGATAATGAAAAACTGTTTTTT. This sequence encodes CASSSHGTADNEKLFF. The rearrangement links TRBV5-1 to TRBJ1-4, with 7 bases lining up with TRBD1. Germline values: CDR1 SGHRS, CDR2 YFSETQ. With 3 bases clipped from V and 4 bases from J, the junction kept 9 bases outside the gene matches. This CDR3 has 16 residues.

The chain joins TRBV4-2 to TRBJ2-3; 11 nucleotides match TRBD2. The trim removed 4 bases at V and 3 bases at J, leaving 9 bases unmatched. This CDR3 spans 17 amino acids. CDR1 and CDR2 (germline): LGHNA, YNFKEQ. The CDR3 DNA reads TGTGCCAGCAGCCCGACTTTAGCGGGGGGGAAGACAGATACGCAGTATTTT. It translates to CASSPTLAGGKTDTQYF.

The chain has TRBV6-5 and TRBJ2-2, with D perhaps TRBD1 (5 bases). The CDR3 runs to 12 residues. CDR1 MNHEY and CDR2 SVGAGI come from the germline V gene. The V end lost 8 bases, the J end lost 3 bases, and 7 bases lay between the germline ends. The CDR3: CASGADTGELFF. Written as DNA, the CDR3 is TGTGCCAGCGGGGCAGACACCGGGGAGCTGTTTTTT.

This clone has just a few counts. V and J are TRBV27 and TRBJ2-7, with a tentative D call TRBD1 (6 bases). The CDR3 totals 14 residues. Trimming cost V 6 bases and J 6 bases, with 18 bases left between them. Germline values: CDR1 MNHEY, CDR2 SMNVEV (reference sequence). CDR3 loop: CASRVQGQGTEQYV. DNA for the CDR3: TGTGCCAGCAGAGTTCAGGGGCAGGGCACCGAGCAGTACGTC.

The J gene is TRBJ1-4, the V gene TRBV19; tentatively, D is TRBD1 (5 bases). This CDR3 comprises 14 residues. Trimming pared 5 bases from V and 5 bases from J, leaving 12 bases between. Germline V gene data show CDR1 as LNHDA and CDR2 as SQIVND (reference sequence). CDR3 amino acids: CASSVGRGNEKLFF. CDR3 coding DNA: TGTGCCAGTAGTGTTGGACGGGGGAATGAAAAACTGTTTTTT. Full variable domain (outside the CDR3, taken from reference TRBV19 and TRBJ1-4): DGGITQSPKYLFRKEGQNVTLSCEQNLNHDAMYWYRQDPGQGLRLIYYSQIVNDFQKGDIAEGYSVSREKKESFPLTVTSAQKNPTAFYLCASSVGRGNEKLFFGSGTQLSVL.

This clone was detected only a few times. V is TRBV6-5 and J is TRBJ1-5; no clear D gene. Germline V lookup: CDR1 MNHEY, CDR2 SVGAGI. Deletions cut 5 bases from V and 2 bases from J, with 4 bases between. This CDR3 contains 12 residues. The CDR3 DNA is TGTGCCAGCAGTCAGGGCAATCAGCCCCAGCATTTT. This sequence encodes CASSQGNQPQHF.

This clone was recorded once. CDR3 in amino acids: CASSLDSQGRYGYTF. The DNA for the CDR3 is TGTGCCAGCAGCTTAGATAGTCAGGGAAGGTATGGCTACACCTTC. The genes are TRBV11-2 and TRBJ1-2, with D perhaps matching TRBD1 (5 bases). V was trimmed by 0 bases and J by 5 bases, leaving 13 bases between them. CDR3 length equals 15 residues. Per germline, CDR1 SGHAT and CDR2 FQNNGV.

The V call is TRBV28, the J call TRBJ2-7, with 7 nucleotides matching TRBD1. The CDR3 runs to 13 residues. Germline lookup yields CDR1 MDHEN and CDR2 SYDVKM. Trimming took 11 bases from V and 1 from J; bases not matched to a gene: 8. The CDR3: CAVVTGVSYEQYF. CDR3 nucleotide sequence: TGTGCCGTCGTAACAGGGGTATCCTACGAGCAGTACTTC.

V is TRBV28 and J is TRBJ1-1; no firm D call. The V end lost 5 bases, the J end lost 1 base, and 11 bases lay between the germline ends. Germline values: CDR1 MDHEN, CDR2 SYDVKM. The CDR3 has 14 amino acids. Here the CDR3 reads CASSVGLSNTEAFF. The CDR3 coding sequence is TGTGCCAGCAGTGTCGGACTGTCGAACACTGAAGCTTTCTTT.

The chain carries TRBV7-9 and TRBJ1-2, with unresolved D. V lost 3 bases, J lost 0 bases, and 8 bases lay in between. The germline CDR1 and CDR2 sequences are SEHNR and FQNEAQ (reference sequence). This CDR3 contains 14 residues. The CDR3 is CASSFSRANYGYTF. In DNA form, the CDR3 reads TGTGCCAGCAGCTTTAGCAGAGCTAACTATGGCTACACCTTC.

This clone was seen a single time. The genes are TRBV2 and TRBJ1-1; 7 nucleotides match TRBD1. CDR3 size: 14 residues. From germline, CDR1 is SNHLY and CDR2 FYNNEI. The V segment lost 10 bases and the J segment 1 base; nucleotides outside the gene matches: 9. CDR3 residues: CATQTGIGNTEAFF. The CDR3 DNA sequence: TGTGCCACCCAGACAGGGATTGGGAACACTGAAGCTTTCTTT.

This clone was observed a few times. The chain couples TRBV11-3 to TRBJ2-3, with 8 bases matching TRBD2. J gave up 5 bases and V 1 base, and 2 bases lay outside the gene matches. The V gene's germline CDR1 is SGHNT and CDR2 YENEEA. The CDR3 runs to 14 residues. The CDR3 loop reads CASSLVAGGDTQYF. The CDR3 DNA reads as TGTGCCAGCAGCTTAGTTGCGGGGGGAGATACGCAGTATTTT.

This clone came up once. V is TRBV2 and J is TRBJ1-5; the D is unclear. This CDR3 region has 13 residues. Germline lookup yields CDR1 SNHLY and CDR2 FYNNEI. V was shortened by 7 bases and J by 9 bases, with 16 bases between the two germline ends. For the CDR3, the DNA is TGTGCCAGCACCACGGACGGGGTTGGGCCCCAGCATTTT. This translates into CASTTDGVGPQHF.

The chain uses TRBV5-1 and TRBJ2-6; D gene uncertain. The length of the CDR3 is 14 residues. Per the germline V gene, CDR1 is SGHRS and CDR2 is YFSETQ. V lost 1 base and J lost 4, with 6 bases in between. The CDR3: CASSLTVGANVLTF. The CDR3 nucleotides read TGCGCCAGCAGCTTGACGGTCGGGGCCAACGTCCTGACTTTC.

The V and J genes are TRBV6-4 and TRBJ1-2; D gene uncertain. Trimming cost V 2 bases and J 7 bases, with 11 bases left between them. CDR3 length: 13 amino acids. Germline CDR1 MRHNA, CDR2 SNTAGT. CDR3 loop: CASSDAGFAGYTF. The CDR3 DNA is TGTGCCAGCAGTGACGCGGGGTTTGCTGGCTACACCTTC.

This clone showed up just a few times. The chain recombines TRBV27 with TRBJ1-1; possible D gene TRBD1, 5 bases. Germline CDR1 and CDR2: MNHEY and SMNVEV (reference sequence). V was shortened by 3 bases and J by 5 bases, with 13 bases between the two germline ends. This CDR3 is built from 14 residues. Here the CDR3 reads CASSFSLQGTEAFF. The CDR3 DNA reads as TGTGCCAGCAGTTTCTCCCTTCAGGGAACTGAAGCTTTCTTT.

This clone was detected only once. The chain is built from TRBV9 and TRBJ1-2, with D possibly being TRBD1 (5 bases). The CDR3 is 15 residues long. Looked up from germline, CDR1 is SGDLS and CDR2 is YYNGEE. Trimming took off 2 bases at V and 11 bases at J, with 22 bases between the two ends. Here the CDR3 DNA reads TGTGCCAGCAGCGTTACCCTCCGGGGGGACGGCGGTTACACCTTC. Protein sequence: CASSVTLRGDGGYTF.